One and the same sample provided the 4 T cell receptor beta chains below, sequenced in a study of brain T cells in children with intractable seizures. TCRdb's table, derived via immunoSEQ multiplex PCR, lists solely in-frame clones and lacks some. The data hold 340,000 or so clones, with about 93% observed a single time. Stated time point: blood from clinic visit 5 months post-surgery; TSC patient then seizure free. This material consisted of peripheral blood, taken around 5 months after surgery. These receptors originate from a boy under three years old with tuberous sclerosis and intractable seizures.

The chain uses TRBV5-3 and TRBJ2-5, with D possibly matching TRBD1 (6 bases). TRBV5-3 is noted as an ORF with a role that remains uncertain. The CDR3 consists of 14 residues. V was pared by 4 bases and J by 3 bases, with 13 bases between. The CDR3 is CARSPGPGEETQYF. In nucleotides, the CDR3 is TGTGCCAGAAGCCCGGGCCCAGGGGAAGAGACCCAGTACTTC.

The J gene is TRBJ2-2, the V gene TRBV29-1, with D maybe TRBD1 (5 bases). This CDR3 contains 14 residues. CDR1 and CDR2 from the germline V gene are SQVTM and ANQGSEA. V was trimmed by 3 bases and J by 7 bases, leaving 15 bases between them. The CDR3 coding sequence is TGCAGCGTTGATGACAGCGTCCTCGGCGGGGAGCTGTTTTTT. Its protein product is CSVDDSVLGGELFF.

V usage is TRBV18 and J usage is TRBJ1-2; possibly TRBD1 for D (5 bases). The CDR3 has 17 amino acids. CDR1 and CDR2 (germline): KGHSH, LQKENI. V shed 2 bases and J shed 1 base, with 17 bases lying between them. The CDR3 DNA reads as TGTGCCAGCTCACCAGAGTTCGGCAGGGCTTTTAACTATGGCTACACCTTC. As protein: CASSPEFGRAFNYGYTF. Together with reference TRBV18 and TRBJ1-2, the CDR3 gives the full variable domain: NAGVMQNPRHLVRRRGQEARLRCSPMKGHSHVYWYRQLPEEGLKFMVYLQKENIIDESGMPKERFSAEFPKEGPSILRIQQVVRGDSAAYFCASSPEFGRAFNYGYTFGSGTRLTVV.

The V gene is TRBV10-2, the J gene TRBJ2-7; TRBD1 might be the D (7 bases). The V end was cut by 3 bases, the J end by 6 bases, with 27 bases between. The length of the CDR3 is 18 residues. Germline V CDR1 and CDR2: WSHSY, SAAADI. The CDR3 sequence: CASSDGTILEGAGGEQYF. For the CDR3, the DNA is TGCGCCAGCAGTGACGGTACGATTCTAGAGGGGGCCGGGGGCGAGCAGTACTTC.